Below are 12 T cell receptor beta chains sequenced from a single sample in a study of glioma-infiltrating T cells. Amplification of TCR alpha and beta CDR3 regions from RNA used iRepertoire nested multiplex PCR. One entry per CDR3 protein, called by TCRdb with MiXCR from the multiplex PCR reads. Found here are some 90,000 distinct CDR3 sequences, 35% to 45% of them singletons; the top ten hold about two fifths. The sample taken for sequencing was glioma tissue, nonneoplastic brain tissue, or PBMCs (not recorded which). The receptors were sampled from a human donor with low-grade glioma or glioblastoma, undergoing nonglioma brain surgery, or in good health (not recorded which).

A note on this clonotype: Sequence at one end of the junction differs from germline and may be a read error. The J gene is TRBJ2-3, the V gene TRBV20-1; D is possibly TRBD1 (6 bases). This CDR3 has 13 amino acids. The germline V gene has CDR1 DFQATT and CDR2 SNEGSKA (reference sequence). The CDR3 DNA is TGCAATGCTAGGAGCGCAGGGGATGAAAAACTGTATTTT. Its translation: CNARSAGDEKLYF.

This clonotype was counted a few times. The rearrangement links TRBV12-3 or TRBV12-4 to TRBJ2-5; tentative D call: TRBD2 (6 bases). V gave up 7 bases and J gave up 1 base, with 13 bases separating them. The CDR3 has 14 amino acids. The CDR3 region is CASTKSGGQETQYF. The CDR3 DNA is TGTGCCAGCACCAAGTCCGGGGGCCAAGAGACCCAGTACTTC.

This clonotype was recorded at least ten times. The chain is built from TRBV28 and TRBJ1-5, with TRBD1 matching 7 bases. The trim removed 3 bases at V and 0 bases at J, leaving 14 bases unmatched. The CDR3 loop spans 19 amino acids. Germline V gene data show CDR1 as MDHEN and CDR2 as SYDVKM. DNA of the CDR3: TGTGCCAGCAGTTTTCCTCAAACCCGACAGGGTTATAGCAATCAGCCCCAGCATTTT. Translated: CASSFPQTRQGYSNQPQHF.

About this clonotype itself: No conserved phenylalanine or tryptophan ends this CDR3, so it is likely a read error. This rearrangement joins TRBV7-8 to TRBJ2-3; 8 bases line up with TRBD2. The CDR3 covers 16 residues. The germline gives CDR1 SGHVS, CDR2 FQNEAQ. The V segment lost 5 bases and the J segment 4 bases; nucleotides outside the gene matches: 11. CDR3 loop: CASSLRSGMAADTQYL. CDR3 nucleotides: TGTGCCAGCAGCCTTCGTAGCGGGATGGCCGCAGATACGCAGTATCTT.

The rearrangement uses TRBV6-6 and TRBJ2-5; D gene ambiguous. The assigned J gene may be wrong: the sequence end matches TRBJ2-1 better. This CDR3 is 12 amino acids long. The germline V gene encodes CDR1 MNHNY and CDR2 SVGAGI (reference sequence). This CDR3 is CASSSPSYEQFF. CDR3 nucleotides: TGTGCCAGCAGTTCCCCATCCTATGAGCAGTTCTTC.

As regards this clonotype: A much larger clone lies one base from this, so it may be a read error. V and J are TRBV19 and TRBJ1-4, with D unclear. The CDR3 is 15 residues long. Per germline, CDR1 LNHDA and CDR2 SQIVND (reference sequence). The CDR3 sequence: CASSIAATTNEKLSF. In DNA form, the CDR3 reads TGTGCCAGTAGTATAGCGGCAACAACTAATGAAAAACTGTCTTTT.

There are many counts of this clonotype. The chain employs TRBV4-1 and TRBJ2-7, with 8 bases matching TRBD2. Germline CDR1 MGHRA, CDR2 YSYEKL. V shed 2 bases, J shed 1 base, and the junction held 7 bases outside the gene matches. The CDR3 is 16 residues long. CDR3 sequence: CASSQIPAGESYEQYF. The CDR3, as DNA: TGCGCCAGCAGCCAAATCCCAGCGGGAGAGTCCTACGAGCAGTACTTC.

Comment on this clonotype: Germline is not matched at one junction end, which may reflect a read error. The CDR3 DNA reads TGTGCCAGCAGACGTCGCGGGTACCAAGAGGCCCAGTACTTC. Protein product: CASRRRGYQEAQYF. J is TRBJ2-5 and V is TRBV27; TRBD2 might be the D (5 bases). This CDR3 contains 14 residues. Looked up from germline, CDR1 is MNHEY and CDR2 is SMNVEV (reference sequence).

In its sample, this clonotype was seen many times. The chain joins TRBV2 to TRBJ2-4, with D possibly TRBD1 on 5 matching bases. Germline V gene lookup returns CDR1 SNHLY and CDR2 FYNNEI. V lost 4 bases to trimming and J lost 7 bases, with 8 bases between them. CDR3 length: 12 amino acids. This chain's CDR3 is CASSGAGNIQYF. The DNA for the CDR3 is TGTGCCAGCAGTGGGGCAGGGAACATTCAGTACTTC. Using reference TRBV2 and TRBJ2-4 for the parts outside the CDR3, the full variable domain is EPEVTQTPSHQVTQMGQEVILRCVPISNHLYFYWYRQILGQKVEFLVSFYNNEISEKSEIFDDQFSVERPDGSNFTLKIRSTKLEDSAMYFCASSGAGNIQYFGAGTRLSVL.

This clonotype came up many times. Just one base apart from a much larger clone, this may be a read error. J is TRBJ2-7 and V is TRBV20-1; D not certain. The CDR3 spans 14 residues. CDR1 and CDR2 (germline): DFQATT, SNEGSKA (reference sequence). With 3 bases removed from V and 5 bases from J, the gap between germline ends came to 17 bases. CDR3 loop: CSARAASTVHEQYF. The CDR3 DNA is TGCAGTGCTAGGGCGGCTTCAACGGTGCACGAGCAGTACTTC.

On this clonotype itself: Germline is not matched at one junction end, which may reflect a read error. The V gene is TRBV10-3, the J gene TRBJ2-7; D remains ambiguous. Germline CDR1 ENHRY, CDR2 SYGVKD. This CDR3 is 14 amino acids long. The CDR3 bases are TGTGCCATCACCGCCTCGGCCCCATACTACGAACAGTACTTC. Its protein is CAITASAPYYEQYF.

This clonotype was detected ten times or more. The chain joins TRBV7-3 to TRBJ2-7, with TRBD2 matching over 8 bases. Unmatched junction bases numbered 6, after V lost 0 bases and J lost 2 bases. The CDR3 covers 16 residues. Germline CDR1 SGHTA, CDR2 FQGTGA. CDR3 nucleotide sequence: TGTGCCAGCAGCTTAACCCGACTAGCGCAACCCTACGAGCAGTACTTC. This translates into CASSLTRLAQPYEQYF.